These T cell receptor beta chains were read from a single sample in a study of T cell clones after liver transplantation. TCRdb's copy holds only in-frame clones and misses some; the assay was immunoSEQ multiplex PCR. The sample holds around 51,000 clones, 85% to 90% seen once. The sequenced sample was CD8+ T cells from blood, obtained 12 months after liver transplant. The receptors were sampled from a human patient who received a liver transplant. Some T cells may have originated in the graft donor. Both conserved end residues are part of each CDR3. D genes are given only for firm matches. Not every row has a clone size; where given, it reads once, few, many or a size class.

d_gene: .
j_gene: TRBJ2-7
len: 13
v_gene: TRBV19
abundance: .
CDR3aa: CASSIDQGNEQYF
CDR3nt: TGTGCCAGTAGTATAGATCAAGGGAACGAGCAGTACTTC

d_gene: .
j_gene: TRBJ2-5
len: 13
v_gene: TRBV27
abundance: .
CDR3aa: CASSLNVRETQYF
CDR3nt: TGTGCCAGCAGTTTAAACGTAAGAGAGACCCAGTACTTC

d_gene: .
j_gene: TRBJ2-1
len: 11
v_gene: TRBV20-1
abundance: .
CDR3aa: CSATQFDEQFF
CDR3nt: TGCAGTGCCACCCAGTTCGATGAGCAGTTCTTC

d_gene: .
j_gene: TRBJ2-6
len: 15
v_gene: TRBV14
abundance: .
CDR3aa: CASSHFFSGANVLTF
CDR3nt: TGTGCCAGCAGCCATTTCTTCTCTGGGGCCAACGTCCTGACTTTC

d_gene: .
j_gene: TRBJ2-7
len: 16
v_gene: TRBV18
abundance: .
CDR3aa: CASSPNRGTDSYEQYF
CDR3nt: TGTGCCAGCTCACCAAATAGAGGGACGGACTCCTACGAGCAGTACTTC

d_gene: .
j_gene: TRBJ2-2
len: 14
v_gene: TRBV6-5
abundance: .
CDR3aa: CASSWNRPTGELFF
CDR3nt: TGTGCCAGCAGTTGGAACAGGCCGACCGGGGAGCTGTTTTTT

d_gene: .
j_gene: TRBJ2-1
len: 15
v_gene: TRBV7-2
abundance: few
CDR3aa: CASSPHVMGTNEQFF
CDR3nt: TGTGCCAGCAGCCCACACGTAATGGGGACCAATGAGCAGTTCTTC

d_gene: TRBD1
j_gene: TRBJ1-1
len: 15
v_gene: TRBV9
abundance: .
CDR3aa: CASSVAGGLNTEAFF
CDR3nt: TGTGCCAGCAGCGTAGCAGGGGGTCTGAACACTGAAGCTTTCTTT

d_gene: TRBD1
j_gene: TRBJ1-5
len: 15
v_gene: TRBV15
abundance: .
CDR3aa: CATSSGDRINRPQHF
CDR3nt: TGTGCCACCAGCAGCGGGGACAGGATAAATCGGCCCCAGCATTTT

d_gene: .
j_gene: TRBJ2-7
len: 11
v_gene: TRBV27
abundance: few
CDR3aa: CASGNYYEQYF
CDR3nt: TGTGCCAGCGGCAACTACTACGAGCAGTACTTC

d_gene: .
j_gene: TRBJ2-5
len: 14
v_gene: TRBV7-2
abundance: .
CDR3aa: CASSLIRAQETQYF
CDR3nt: TGTGCCAGCAGCTTAATCAGGGCCCAAGAGACCCAGTACTTC

d_gene: .
j_gene: TRBJ2-1
len: 15
v_gene: TRBV4-3
abundance: .
CDR3aa: CASSQADSPYNEQFF
CDR3nt: TGCGCCAGCAGCCAAGCGGACAGCCCCTACAATGAGCAGTTCTTC

d_gene: .
j_gene: TRBJ1-1
len: 15
v_gene: TRBV9
abundance: .
CDR3aa: CASSEWAGDDTEAFF
CDR3nt: TGTGCCAGCAGCGAGTGGGCGGGGGATGACACTGAAGCTTTCTTT

d_gene: .
j_gene: TRBJ1-1
len: 14
v_gene: TRBV6-1
abundance: .
CDR3aa: CASPYPNSNTEAFF
CDR3nt: TGTGCCAGTCCTTACCCCAATTCGAACACTGAAGCTTTCTTT

d_gene: .
j_gene: TRBJ2-1
len: 12
v_gene: TRBV5-4
abundance: .
CDR3aa: CASSSGGDEQFF
CDR3nt: TGTGCCAGCAGCTCTGGAGGGGATGAGCAGTTCTTC

d_gene: .
j_gene: TRBJ2-3
len: 14
v_gene: TRBV5-4
abundance: .
CDR3aa: CASSLIGVTDTQYF
CDR3nt: TGTGCCAGCAGCTTGATCGGGGTCACAGATACGCAGTATTTT

d_gene: .
j_gene: TRBJ1-1
len: 16
v_gene: TRBV19
abundance: .
CDR3aa: CASIPIWGDIPVEAFF
CDR3nt: TGTGCCAGTATCCCCATTTGGGGGGACATCCCCGTAGAAGCTTTCTTT

d_gene: .
j_gene: TRBJ1-1
len: 16
v_gene: TRBV4-3
abundance: .
CDR3aa: CASSLIYTSGNTEAFF
CDR3nt: TGCGCCAGCAGTCTCATCTACACCTCCGGGAACACTGAAGCTTTCTTT

d_gene: .
j_gene: TRBJ1-3
len: 17
v_gene: TRBV5-8
abundance: .
CDR3aa: CASSPPRRDNAGNTIYF
CDR3nt: TGTGCCAGCAGCCCGCCCCGCCGGGACAATGCTGGAAACACCATATATTTT

d_gene: .
j_gene: TRBJ2-7
len: 11
v_gene: TRBV27
abundance: .
CDR3aa: CASSAGGEQYF
CDR3nt: TGTGCCAGCAGCGCCGGGGGTGAGCAGTACTTC

d_gene: .
j_gene: TRBJ1-2
len: 13
v_gene: TRBV28
abundance: .
CDR3aa: CASSLGGGYGYTF
CDR3nt: TGTGCCAGCAGTTTAGGGGGGGGCTATGGCTACACCTTC

d_gene: TRBD1
j_gene: TRBJ2-3
len: 16
v_gene: TRBV28
abundance: .
CDR3aa: CASSPPGDSVTDTQYF
CDR3nt: TGTGCCAGCAGTCCCCCAGGGGACAGTGTCACAGATACGCAGTATTTT

d_gene: .
j_gene: TRBJ2-7
len: 13
v_gene: TRBV9
abundance: .
CDR3aa: CASSADTSYEQYF
CDR3nt: TGTGCCAGCAGCGCTGACACTAGCTACGAGCAGTACTTC

d_gene: .
j_gene: TRBJ2-1
len: 15
v_gene: TRBV6-5
abundance: once
CDR3aa: CASRPRLTHYNEQFF
CDR3nt: TGTGCCAGCAGACCCCGGCTCACCCACTACAATGAGCAGTTCTTC

d_gene: .
j_gene: TRBJ2-1
len: 14
v_gene: TRBV27
abundance: .
CDR3aa: CASSLGGTYNEQFF
CDR3nt: TGTGCCAGCAGTTTGGGTGGGACCTACAATGAGCAGTTCTTC

d_gene: TRBD1
j_gene: TRBJ1-2
len: 14
v_gene: TRBV6-1
abundance: .
CDR3aa: CASSDLQGGYGYTF
CDR3nt: TGTGCCAGCAGTGACTTACAGGGGGGCTATGGCTACACCTTC

d_gene: TRBD2
j_gene: TRBJ2-2
len: 16
v_gene: TRBV5-1
abundance: .
CDR3aa: CASSLPTSGRTGELFF
CDR3nt: TGCGCCAGCAGCTTACCGACTAGCGGGAGGACCGGGGAGCTGTTTTTT

d_gene: TRBD2
j_gene: TRBJ2-1
len: 16
v_gene: TRBV5-1
abundance: .
CDR3aa: CASGSSGRIGYNEQFF
CDR3nt: TGCGCCAGCGGCTCTAGCGGGAGGATAGGATACAATGAGCAGTTCTTC

d_gene: TRBD1
j_gene: TRBJ1-5
len: 15
v_gene: TRBV28
abundance: once
CDR3aa: CASSLGQFVNQPQHF
CDR3nt: TGTGCCAGCAGTTTGGGACAGTTCGTGAATCAGCCCCAGCATTTT

d_gene: TRBD2
j_gene: TRBJ2-7
len: 15
v_gene: TRBV4-1
abundance: .
CDR3aa: CASSQEGSGVYEQYF
CDR3nt: TGCGCCAGCAGCCAAGAGGGTAGCGGGGTATACGAGCAGTACTTC

d_gene: .
j_gene: TRBJ1-1
len: 14
v_gene: TRBV6-5
abundance: once
CDR3aa: CASSYSNGVPEAFF
CDR3nt: TGTGCCAGCAGTTACTCTAATGGCGTCCCTGAAGCTTTCTTT

d_gene: .
j_gene: TRBJ2-1
len: 15
v_gene: TRBV19
abundance: .
CDR3aa: CASSFGSSSYNEQFF
CDR3nt: TGTGCCAGTAGCTTCGGGAGTAGCTCCTACAATGAGCAGTTCTTC

d_gene: TRBD2
j_gene: TRBJ2-3
len: 15
v_gene: TRBV27
abundance: .
CDR3aa: CASTGGTRWTDTQYF
CDR3nt: TGTGCCAGCACCGGAGGGACTAGGTGGACAGATACGCAGTATTTT

d_gene: .
j_gene: TRBJ2-1
len: 12
v_gene: TRBV29-1
abundance: .
CDR3aa: CSVERREGEQFF
CDR3nt: TGCAGCGTTGAAAGGCGAGAGGGTGAGCAGTTCTTC

d_gene: .
j_gene: TRBJ1-2
len: 15
v_gene: TRBV15
abundance: .
CDR3aa: CATSRDLGGGHGYTF
CDR3nt: TGTGCCACCAGCAGAGATCTTGGGGGGGGCCATGGCTACACCTTC

d_gene: TRBD2
j_gene: TRBJ2-7
len: 16
v_gene: TRBV7-4
abundance: .
CDR3aa: CASSAGLAGDTYEQYF
CDR3nt: TGTGCCAGCAGCGCGGGACTAGCGGGAGACACCTACGAGCAGTACTTC

d_gene: .
j_gene: TRBJ2-7
len: 13
v_gene: TRBV27
abundance: .
CDR3aa: CASSFRDTYEQYF
CDR3nt: TGTGCCAGCAGTTTTAGAGACACCTACGAGCAGTACTTC

d_gene: .
j_gene: TRBJ2-1
len: 16
v_gene: TRBV5-4
abundance: once
CDR3aa: CASSLAAGLGYNEQFF
CDR3nt: TGTGCCAGCAGCTTGGCGGCAGGGCTGGGATACAATGAGCAGTTCTTC

d_gene: .
j_gene: TRBJ1-1
len: 15
v_gene: TRBV27
abundance: few
CDR3aa: CASSLTAPSGTEAFF
CDR3nt: TGTGCCAGCAGTTTAACAGCCCCCTCAGGCACTGAAGCTTTCTTT

d_gene: .
j_gene: TRBJ2-2
len: 17
v_gene: TRBV9
abundance: .
CDR3aa: CASSVAQKAPNTGELFF
CDR3nt: TGTGCCAGCAGCGTAGCCCAGAAGGCTCCAAACACCGGGGAGCTGTTTTTT

d_gene: .
j_gene: TRBJ1-1
len: 13
v_gene: TRBV19
abundance: many
CDR3aa: CASSIGRDTEAFF
CDR3nt: TGTGCCAGTAGTATAGGTAGGGACACTGAAGCTTTCTTT

d_gene: TRBD1
j_gene: TRBJ2-7
len: 16
v_gene: TRBV4-2
abundance: .
CDR3aa: CASSQEHRGTRYEQYF
CDR3nt: TGTGCCAGCAGCCAGGAGCACAGGGGCACCCGCTACGAGCAGTACTTC

d_gene: .
j_gene: TRBJ1-1
len: 13
v_gene: TRBV13
abundance: .
CDR3aa: CASSLAAAGEAFF
CDR3nt: TGTGCCAGCAGCTTAGCAGCCGCGGGGGAAGCTTTCTTT

d_gene: .
j_gene: TRBJ1-2
len: 16
v_gene: TRBV19
abundance: .
CDR3aa: CASSIGPEVVQGNYTF
CDR3nt: TGTGCCAGTAGTATAGGTCCGGAGGTTGTCCAAGGAAACTACACCTTC

d_gene: TRBD1
j_gene: TRBJ1-1
len: 12
v_gene: TRBV2
abundance: .
CDR3aa: CASSRDRAEAFF
CDR3nt: TGTGCCAGCAGTCGTGACAGGGCTGAAGCTTTCTTT

d_gene: .
j_gene: TRBJ2-7
len: 12
v_gene: TRBV6-6
abundance: few
CDR3aa: CASTGRQDEQYF
CDR3nt: TGTGCCAGCACGGGCAGGCAAGACGAGCAGTACTTC

d_gene: .
j_gene: TRBJ2-1
len: 12
v_gene: TRBV7-9
abundance: .
CDR3aa: CASSLGEREQFF
CDR3nt: TGTGCCAGCAGCTTGGGGGAACGTGAGCAGTTCTTC

d_gene: .
j_gene: TRBJ1-5
len: 16
v_gene: TRBV19
abundance: .
CDR3aa: CASSARQEIFNQPQHF
CDR3nt: TGTGCCAGTAGTGCCCGACAGGAGATTTTCAATCAGCCCCAGCATTTT